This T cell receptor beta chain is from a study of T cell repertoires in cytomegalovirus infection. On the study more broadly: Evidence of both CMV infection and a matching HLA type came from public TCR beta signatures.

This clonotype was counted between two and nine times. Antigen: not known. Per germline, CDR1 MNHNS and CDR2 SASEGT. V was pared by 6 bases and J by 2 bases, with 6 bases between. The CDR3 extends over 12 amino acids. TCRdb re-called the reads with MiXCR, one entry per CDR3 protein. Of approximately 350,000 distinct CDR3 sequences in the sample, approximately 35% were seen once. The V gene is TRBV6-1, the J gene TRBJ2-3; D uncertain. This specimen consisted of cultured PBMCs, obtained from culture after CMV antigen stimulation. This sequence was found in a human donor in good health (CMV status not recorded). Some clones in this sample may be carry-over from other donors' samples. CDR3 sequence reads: CASRQYTDTQYF. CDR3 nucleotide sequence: TGTGCCAGCAGGCAATACACAGATACGCAGTATTTT.